This entry lists 15 T cell receptor beta chains sequenced from one sample in a study of blood T cell repertoires in COVID-19. Clones were read by immunoSEQ multiplex PCR, and TCRdb kept only the in-frame ones, dropping some. The sample lists 200,000 to 250,000 clones; 84% were seen once. Input material: peripheral blood. Receptors were obtained from a man in his fifties with active or convalescent COVID-19.

V and J are TRBV18 and TRBJ1-1, with D unresolved. V was cut by 3 bases and J by 0 bases, with 17 bases left in between. Germline V lookup: CDR1 KGHSH, CDR2 LQKENI. The CDR3 is 17 residues long. CDR3: CASSPGVHPSLNTEAFF. The CDR3 DNA reads TGTGCCAGCTCACCCGGGGTCCATCCGAGTCTGAACACTGAAGCTTTCTTT.

The V and J genes are TRBV19 and TRBJ2-6, with 9 nucleotides matching TRBD1. This CDR3 has 21 amino acids. Germline lookup yields CDR1 LNHDA and CDR2 SQIVND (reference sequence). With 3 bases clipped from V and 0 bases from J, the junction kept 15 bases outside the gene matches. The CDR3 here is CASSISGTGRNGRSGANVLTF. CDR3 bases: TGTGCCAGTAGTATTAGTGGGACAGGGCGGAATGGACGCTCTGGGGCCAACGTCCTGACTTTC.

V and J are TRBV18 and TRBJ2-3; unclear D gene. V was clipped by 8 bases and J by 3 bases, with 6 bases between them. Germline values: CDR1 KGHSH, CDR2 LQKENI. The CDR3 has 11 residues. CDR3 in DNA: TGTGCCAGCCCGCGAACAGATACGCAGTATTTT. Translation gives CASPRTDTQYF.

This clone appeared once. This chain joins TRBV11-2 and TRBJ2-7; D possibly corresponds to TRBD2 (5 bases). Trimming removed 5 bases at V and 6 bases at J, with 11 bases between. The CDR3 runs to 12 residues. Germline CDR1 reads SGHAT; CDR2 reads FQNNGV. The CDR3 DNA reads TGTGCCAGCAGCCTTACTAGTGGCGAGCAGTACGTC. Translated, it gives CASSLTSGEQYV.

The chain links TRBV28 to TRBJ2-4, with D perhaps TRBD1 (7 bases). Germline-derived CDR1 and CDR2 are MDHEN and SYDVKM. The germline V and J ends were trimmed by 4 bases and 6 bases, with 19 bases remaining between them. There are 16 residues in the CDR3. The CDR3 bases are TGTGCCAGCAGTTCGTTTAAGGCGGGGACAGTAAACATTCAGTACTTC. Its translation: CASSSFKAGTVNIQYF.

This rearrangement joins TRBV5-6 to TRBJ1-3; a weak D match, TRBD1 (5 bases). This CDR3 has 14 amino acids. Germline CDR1 is SGHDT and CDR2 is YYEEEE. The V and J ends lost 3 bases and 4 bases respectively, with 11 bases between them. Written as DNA, the CDR3 is TGTGCCAGCAGCTGGGGGGACGTCGGAAACACCATATATTTT. It specifies CASSWGDVGNTIYF.

V gene TRBV6-5 combines with J gene TRBJ1-1; 7 positions agree with TRBD1. J lost 4 bases, V lost 10 bases, and 9 bases had no gene match. The CDR3 length is 13 residues. The germline V gene has CDR1 MNHEY and CDR2 SVGAGI. Written as DNA, the CDR3 is TGTGCCACCGAGGGGCAGGGGGGCACTGAAGCTTTCTTT. Protein product: CATEGQGGTEAFF.

This sequence joins TRBV7-2 and TRBJ2-7, with 10 bases lining up with TRBD1. CDR3 length equals 15 residues. Trimming cost V 1 base and J 5 bases; bases outside gene matches: 5. Looked up from germline, CDR1 is SGHTA and CDR2 is FQGNSA. DNA for the CDR3: TGTGCCAGCAGCTTAGGGGGACAGGGGAACAACGAGCAGTACGTC. This translates into CASSLGGQGNNEQYV.

The CDR3 is CASGLGQGHEQFF. The CDR3 coding sequence is TGTGCTAGTGGTTTGGGACAGGGCCATGAGCAGTTCTTC. V is TRBV12-5 and J is TRBJ2-1; 7 bases are shared with TRBD1. This CDR3 spans 13 amino acids. V lost 1 base to trimming and J lost 8 bases; unmatched junction nucleotides: 2. The germline gives CDR1 LGHNT, CDR2 FRNRAP.

This clone occurred once. The V gene is TRBV7-2, the J gene TRBJ1-2; no reliable D call. The V end lost 4 bases, the J end lost 4 bases, and 10 bases lay between the germline ends. Germline V lookup: CDR1 SGHTA, CDR2 FQGNSA. The CDR3 spans 13 residues. The DNA for the CDR3 is TGTGCCAGCAGCTGGCGAGACACCTATGGCTACACCTTC. It is translated as CASSWRDTYGYTF.

This chain joins TRBV2 and TRBJ1-5; unclear D gene. With 8 bases removed from V and 2 bases from J, the gap between germline ends came to 13 bases. This CDR3 comprises 14 residues. Germline V CDR1 and CDR2: SNHLY, FYNNEI. CDR3 nucleotide sequence: TGTGCCAGCTACTATGGGGAGGGCAATCAGCCCCAGCATTTT. Translated: CASYYGEGNQPQHF.

The CDR3 nucleotides are TGTGCCAGCAGTTCAGGGCGTACAGGGTGGGTTACTGAAGCTTTCTTT. Its translation: CASSSGRTGWVTEAFF. The chain is built from TRBV28 and TRBJ1-1, with a tentative D call TRBD1 (6 bases). V lost 4 bases, J lost 5 bases, and 20 bases lay in between. This CDR3 has 16 amino acids. The germline gives CDR1 MDHEN, CDR2 SYDVKM.

The table lists this clone with a few counts. The J gene is TRBJ1-3, the V gene TRBV9; tentatively, D is TRBD1 (6 bases). CDR1 is SGDLS and CDR2 is YYNGEE in the germline V gene. The length of the CDR3 is 13 residues. Between the trimmed V and J ends, which lost 8 bases and 0 bases, there was a span of 9 bases. This CDR3 is CASGQNSGNTIYF. In DNA, the CDR3 is TGTGCCAGTGGACAGAACTCTGGAAACACCATATATTTT.

This sequence joins TRBV4-3 and TRBJ2-1; the D gene is possibly TRBD2 (6 bases). In germline, CDR1 is LGHNA, CDR2 YSLEER. This CDR3 spans 16 amino acids. V lost 1 base and J lost 9, with 19 bases in between. The CDR3, as DNA: TGCGCCAGCAGCCAAGCCTGGGACTTGGTGCGCGGTGAGCAGTTCTTC. Protein: CASSQAWDLVRGEQFF.

This rearrangement joins TRBV5-1 to TRBJ2-3; a possible D gene is TRBD1 (6 bases). CDR1 is SGHRS, CDR2 YFSETQ, per germline. Trimming removed 4 bases at V and 2 bases at J, with 20 bases between. The CDR3 consists of 17 residues. The CDR3 coding sequence is TGCGCCAGCAGCAGACGCCTAACAGGGCTCCCCACAGATACGCAGTATTTT. It yields the protein CASSRRLTGLPTDTQYF. Full variable domain (rest looked up from reference TRBV5-1 and TRBJ2-3): KAGVTQTPRYLIKTRGQQVTLSCSPISGHRSVSWYQQTPGQGLQFLFEYFSETQRNKGNFPGRFSGRQFSNSRSEMNVSTLELGDSALYLCASSRRLTGLPTDTQYFGPGTRLTVL.